The 28 T cell receptor beta chains listed next were all sequenced from one sample in a study of T cells in Graves' hyperthyroidism and ophthalmopathy. Regions amplified from RNA transcripts were the TCR beta CDR3 regions. First-round RT-PCR of the TCR CDR3 relied on the HTBI primer set. TCRdb re-called the multiplex PCR reads through MiXCR, storing one row per CDR3 protein. The sample contains 600,000 or so distinct CDR3 sequences, 15% to 20% of which appear only once. Material for sequencing was blood. These receptors were obtained from a woman in her thirties with Graves' hyperthyroidism.

There are many counts of this clonotype. The chain's CDR3 is CSATRSDWDRSPYEQYF. In DNA, the CDR3 is TGCAGTGCTACCCGCTCTGACTGGGACAGAAGCCCCTACGAGCAGTACTTC. The chain uses TRBV20-1 and TRBJ2-7, with 7 bases lining up with TRBD1. With V trimmed by 4 bases and J by 2 bases, 17 bases remained unmatched. CDR1 DFQATT and CDR2 SNEGSKA come from the germline V gene (reference sequence). There are 17 residues in the CDR3.

There are a few counts of this clonotype. The rearrangement joins TRBV7-2 to TRBJ1-5; perhaps TRBD1 as D (6 bases). The CDR3 is 16 amino acids. Germline V gives CDR1 SGHTA, CDR2 FQGNSA. V was cut by 5 bases and J by 2 bases, with 16 bases left in between. The CDR3 DNA sequence: TGTGCCAGCAGCCCGCGCGACCGACAGGGCAATCAGCCCCAGCATTTT. This sequence encodes CASSPRDRQGNQPQHF.

This clonotype showed up just a few times. The rearrangement joins TRBV20-1 to TRBJ2-5; D is unclear. Per the germline V gene, CDR1 is DFQATT and CDR2 is SNEGSKA (reference sequence). V was trimmed by 0 bases and J by 4 bases, leaving 15 bases between them. The CDR3 runs 15 residues. The CDR3 loop is CSARDLRRTAETQYF. The CDR3 nucleotides are TGCAGTGCTAGAGATCTGAGGCGCACGGCAGAGACCCAGTACTTC.

This clonotype was observed at least ten times. The CDR3: CASSQTGNNEKLFF. CDR3 nucleotide sequence: TGTGCCAGCAGCCAGACAGGGAATAATGAAAAACTGTTTTTT. V and J are TRBV2 and TRBJ1-4; 7 bases are shared with TRBD1. With V trimmed by 6 bases and J by 4 bases, 5 bases remained unmatched. Germline values: CDR1 SNHLY, CDR2 FYNNEI. The CDR3 covers 14 residues.

Many counts were recorded for this clonotype. The genes are TRBV11-2 and TRBJ2-1; the match to TRBD1 covers 7 bases. This CDR3 is built from 13 residues. The germline V gene encodes CDR1 SGHAT and CDR2 FQNNGV. After removal of 7 bases from V and 4 bases from J, the junction contained 4 bases not matched to a gene. DNA for the CDR3: TGTGCCAGCACCGGGACAGCTTACAATGAGCAGTTCTTC. Protein: CASTGTAYNEQFF.

The table lists this clonotype with many counts. V and J are TRBV28 and TRBJ2-7, with 8 bases that match TRBD1. Germline V gene sequence: CDR1 MDHEN, CDR2 SYDVKM. The V gene end was trimmed by 5 bases and the J gene end by 7 bases; junction bases not matched to a gene: 7. The CDR3 loop spans 13 amino acids. Here the CDR3 reads CASSRMDREEQYF. The CDR3 DNA is TGTGCCAGCAGTCGGATGGACAGGGAGGAGCAGTACTTC.

This clonotype was detected many times. The genes are TRBV20-1 and TRBJ2-3; D ambiguous. Per the germline V gene, CDR1 is DFQATT and CDR2 is SNEGSKA (reference sequence). The CDR3 sequence is 13 residues long. Deletions cut 5 bases from V and 5 bases from J, with 14 bases between. CDR3 nucleotide sequence: TGCAGTGCTCGGCCCAAGGGAATAGATACGCAGTATTTT. Translated: CSARPKGIDTQYF.

This clonotype was picked up many times. This rearrangement joins TRBV12-3 or TRBV12-4 to TRBJ2-1, with TRBD1 matching over 10 bases. The length of the CDR3 is 18 residues. Unmatched junction bases numbered 20, after V lost 5 bases and J lost 10 bases. The CDR3 loop reads CASSTIPGQGWNWREQFF. The DNA of the CDR3 is TGTGCCAGCAGTACGATTCCGGGACAGGGGTGGAACTGGAGGGAGCAGTTCTTC.

This clonotype was recorded a few times. The V and J genes are TRBV6-1 and TRBJ1-2, with 9 bases matching TRBD1. Germline values: CDR1 MNHNS, CDR2 SASEGT. CDR3 length equals 16 residues. The V segment lost 2 bases and the J segment 3 bases; nucleotides outside the gene matches: 7. CDR3 region: CASSELGTGHYYGYTF. DNA of the CDR3: TGTGCCAGCAGTGAACTGGGGACAGGGCACTACTATGGCTACACCTTC.

This clonotype has a count of ten or more. The gene calls are TRBV18 and TRBJ1-5; TRBD1 aligns across 8 bases. Trimming cost V 6 bases and J 9 bases; bases outside gene matches: 7. In germline, CDR1 is KGHSH, CDR2 LQKENI. The CDR3 consists of 13 residues. CDR3 bases: TGTGCCAGCTCCGAAGGACAGGGAATGCCCCAGCATTTT. This translates into CASSEGQGMPQHF.

This clonotype occurred many times. The genes are TRBV10-3 and TRBJ2-7; no clear D gene. Per the germline V gene, CDR1 is ENHRY and CDR2 is SYGVKD. The length of the CDR3 is 14 residues. V dropped 2 bases and J dropped 1 base, with 9 bases sitting between them. CDR3: CAISEGGRSYEQYF. CDR3 nucleotide sequence: TGTGCCATCAGTGAGGGCGGCCGATCCTACGAGCAGTACTTC.

Many counts were recorded for this clonotype. This rearrangement joins TRBV28 to TRBJ2-4; D not certain. The germline V gene encodes CDR1 MDHEN and CDR2 SYDVKM. CDR3 size: 15 residues. The V end was cut by 3 bases, the J end by 0 bases, with 9 bases between. The CDR3 DNA reads TGTGCCAGCAGTTTCCTAACGGTAGCCAAAAACATTCAGTACTTC. It is translated as CASSFLTVAKNIQYF.

This chain connects TRBV9 to TRBJ2-3, with 14 bases that match TRBD2. Germline assignment: CDR1 SGDLS and CDR2 YYNGEE. V was clipped by 7 bases and J by 2 bases; unmatched bases: 6. This CDR3 is built from 16 residues. DNA for the CDR3: TGTGCCAGCGGGACTAGCGGGAGAGTTTACACAGATACGCAGTATTTT. Its translation: CASGTSGRVYTDTQYF. Supplemented by reference TRBV9 and TRBJ2-3, the full variable domain reads DSGVTQTPKHLITATGQRVTLRCSPRSGDLSVYWYQQSLDQGLQFLIQYYNGEERAKGNILERFSAQQFPDLHSELNLSSLELGDSALYFCASGTSGRVYTDTQYFGPGTRLTVL.

This clonotype was counted a few times. In DNA form, the CDR3 reads TGCAGCGTTGAGCACTTAGGTGAAGCTTTCTTT. It yields the protein CSVEHLGEAFF. V and J are TRBV29-1 and TRBJ1-1; D is unresolved. The length of the CDR3 is 11 residues. V lost 3 bases, J lost 7 bases, and 9 bases lay in between. Germline assignment: CDR1 SQVTM and CDR2 ANQGSEA.

The chain employs TRBV24-1 and TRBJ2-5; D unresolved. Germline CDR1 and CDR2: KGHDR and SFDVKD. The CDR3 extends over 12 amino acids. The ends were cut back, 7 bases at V and 7 bases at J, with 12 bases in the middle. Here the CDR3 reads CATRDPWGTQYF. The CDR3 DNA follows: TGTGCCACCAGGGACCCTTGGGGGACCCAGTACTTC.

V gene TRBV7-9 combines with J gene TRBJ2-3, with TRBD2 matching 10 bases. CDR3 length equals 14 residues. CDR1 and CDR2 from the germline V gene are SEHNR and FQNEAQ (reference sequence). J lost 2 bases, V lost 7 bases, and 3 bases had no gene match. CDR3 nucleotide sequence: TGTGCCAGCACTAGCGGGAGTTTCACAGATACGCAGTATTTT. Translated: CASTSGSFTDTQYF.

The sample holds many counts of this clonotype. This CDR3 reads CASSSGSAPVTSTDTQYF. The CDR3 bases are TGTGCCAGCAGTTCGGGTTCGGCACCGGTTACTAGCACAGATACGCAGTATTTT. V and J are TRBV27 and TRBJ2-3; D gene unclear. This CDR3 is 18 amino acids long. Germline CDR1 is MNHEY and CDR2 is SMNVEV (reference sequence). The V gene lost 4 bases and the J gene lost 0 bases, with 20 bases spanning the gap.

This clonotype was seen repeatedly, ten times or more. The genes are TRBV20-1 and TRBJ2-1; 9 bases agree with TRBD2. This CDR3 has 17 amino acids. Losses at the gene ends were 1 base for V and 2 bases for J; bases not matched to a gene: 9. The germline CDR1 and CDR2 sequences are DFQATT and SNEGSKA (reference sequence). For the CDR3, the DNA is TGCAGTGCTAGAGTGGTGGGCGGGAGGGCCCCCTACAATGAGCAGTTCTTC. Translation: CSARVVGGRAPYNEQFF.

There are many counts of this clonotype. The chain is built from TRBV27 and TRBJ2-7, with D uncertain. This CDR3 region has 14 residues. Germline CDR1 MNHEY, CDR2 SMNVEV (reference sequence). V was cut by 3 bases and J by 2 bases, with 11 bases left in between. In DNA, the CDR3 is TGTGCCAGCAGTTTCAGCACCCTGACCTACGAGCAGTACTTC. Encoded protein: CASSFSTLTYEQYF.

This chain connects TRBV7-2 to TRBJ1-1, with D possibly being TRBD1 (6 bases). V lost 1 base and J lost 4, with 16 bases in between. Looked up from germline, CDR1 is SGHTA and CDR2 is FQGNSA. The CDR3 contains 16 residues. The CDR3 DNA reads TGTGCCAGCAGCTTAGTGCGGGGGCTATGGGTCACTGAAGCTTTCTTT. This translates into CASSLVRGLWVTEAFF.

This clonotype was counted once. The chain couples TRBV9 to TRBJ2-7, with 7 nucleotides matching TRBD2. V trimming: 0 bases; J trimming: 6 bases; junction bases outside the gene matches: 6. The CDR3 runs to 14 residues. Germline loops: CDR1 SGDLS, CDR2 YYNGEE. The CDR3 here is CASSVGLADGEQYF. In DNA, the CDR3 is TGTGCCAGCAGCGTAGGTCTAGCGGATGGCGAGCAGTACTTC.

This clonotype showed up many times. The chain employs TRBV11-2 and TRBJ2-1; 11 nucleotides line up with TRBD2. Germline lookup yields CDR1 SGHAT and CDR2 FQNNGV. CDR3 length equals 20 residues. V lost 5 bases and J lost 6; bases outside the gene matches: 21. CDR3 DNA sequence: TGTGCCAGCAGCGACCCCACCCGGGGCGGGACTAGCGGACCCGTCAATGAGCAGTTCTTC. Amino acid sequence: CASSDPTRGGTSGPVNEQFF.

The V and J genes are TRBV18 and TRBJ2-7, with 8 bases lining up with TRBD1. V lost 2 bases, J lost 4 bases, and 7 bases stayed unmatched. Germline values: CDR1 KGHSH, CDR2 LQKENI. This CDR3 is built from 15 residues. CDR3 nucleotides: TGTGCCAGCTCACCATATGCGCAGGGGGCTTACGAGCAGTACTTC. Its translation: CASSPYAQGAYEQYF.

The J gene is TRBJ1-6, the V gene TRBV19; the D gene is possibly TRBD1 (6 bases). The CDR3 totals 12 residues. The germline CDR1 and CDR2 sequences are LNHDA and SQIVND (reference sequence). V lost 1 base to trimming and J lost 13 bases, with 8 bases between them. The DNA for the CDR3 is TGTGCCAGTAGTATAGCAGGGGAGCCCCTCCACTTT. Residues: CASSIAGEPLHF.

This clonotype was observed many times. This rearrangement joins TRBV28 to TRBJ2-5; 8 bases agree with TRBD1. V was clipped by 6 bases and J by 7 bases; unmatched bases: 10. Germline V CDR1 and CDR2: MDHEN, SYDVKM. The CDR3 length is 14 residues. CDR3 region: CASSHRGESGTQYF. The CDR3 nucleotides read TGTGCCAGCAGCCACAGGGGGGAGAGTGGGACCCAGTACTTC.

This clonotype was observed many times. The gene calls are TRBV12-3 or TRBV12-4 and TRBJ2-2; D gene uncertain. This CDR3 has 12 amino acids. Trimming took 6 bases from V and 6 from J, leaving 8 bases between them. The DNA for the CDR3 is TGTGCCAGCAGCAAACTTGCCGGGGAGCTGTTTTTT. This codes for CASSKLAGELFF.

The gene calls are TRBV12-3 or TRBV12-4 and TRBJ1-1; maybe TRBD1 (5 bases). V was shortened by 3 bases and J by 0 bases, with 8 bases between the two germline ends. The CDR3 spans 14 residues. The CDR3 reads CASSLADMNTEAFF. The CDR3 region has the DNA TGTGCCAGCAGTTTGGCGGACATGAACACTGAAGCTTTCTTT.

This clonotype has a count of ten or more. V and J are TRBV18 and TRBJ2-7; D call uncertain. CDR3 length equals 14 residues. V shed 0 bases and J shed 6 bases, with 12 bases lying between them. Per germline, CDR1 KGHSH and CDR2 LQKENI. DNA of the CDR3: TGTGCCAGCTCACCACCCTTGGGAATCCCCGAGCAGTACTTC. Residues: CASSPPLGIPEQYF.